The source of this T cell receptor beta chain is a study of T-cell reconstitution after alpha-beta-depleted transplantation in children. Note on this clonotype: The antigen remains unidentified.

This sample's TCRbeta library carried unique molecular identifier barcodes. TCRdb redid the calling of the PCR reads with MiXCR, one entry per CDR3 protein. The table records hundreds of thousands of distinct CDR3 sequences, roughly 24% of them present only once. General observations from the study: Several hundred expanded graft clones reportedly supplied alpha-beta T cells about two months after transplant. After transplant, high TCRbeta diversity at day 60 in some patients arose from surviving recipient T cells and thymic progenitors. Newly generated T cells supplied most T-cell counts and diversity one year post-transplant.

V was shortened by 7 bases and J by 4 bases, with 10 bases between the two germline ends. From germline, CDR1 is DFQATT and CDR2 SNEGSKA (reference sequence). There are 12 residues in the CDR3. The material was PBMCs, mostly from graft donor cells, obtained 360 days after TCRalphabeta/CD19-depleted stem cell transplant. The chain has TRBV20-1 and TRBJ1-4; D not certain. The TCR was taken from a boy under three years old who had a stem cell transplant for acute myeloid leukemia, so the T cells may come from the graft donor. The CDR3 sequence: CSGKKYNEKLFF. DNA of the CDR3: TGCAGTGGAAAAAAGTATAATGAAAAACTGTTTTTT.